This TCR beta chain was recovered during a study of Graves' ophthalmopathy and Graves' hyperthyroidism. Study conclusions and caveats: The 13-signature model separated ophthalmopathy from stable hyperthyroidism at around 88% sensitivity and about 81% specificity.

The sample holds many counts of this clonotype. The antigen remains undetermined. Hyperthyroidism counted as stable given no ophthalmopathy within 18 months of follow-up. The sequenced template was RNA, covering the TCR beta CDR3 region. A first-round RT-PCR used HTBI primers, followed by a second-round multiplex PCR. TCRdb ran MiXCR on the multiplex PCR reads and lists one entry per CDR3 protein. The sample holds about 39,000 distinct CDR3 sequences, around half seen once. This CDR3 spans 12 amino acids. Germline values: CDR1 GTSNPN, CDR2 SVGIG (reference sequence). V was cut by 8 bases and J by 3 bases, with 13 bases left in between.

V is TRBV30 and J is TRBJ1-1, with D perhaps TRBD1 (5 bases). This receptor was taken from an adult woman with stable Graves' hyperthyroidism. Sequenced input: peripheral blood. The chain's CDR3 is CAGSMGHTEAFF. For the CDR3, the DNA is TGTGCCGGTTCGATGGGACACACTGAAGCTTTCTTT.